The 10 T cell receptor beta chains in this list originate from one sample, sequenced in a study of cytomegalovirus exposure and HLA in healthy donors. PCR employed 60 Vbeta and 13 Jbeta primers. The method was immunoSEQ multiplex PCR; TCRdb's version includes in-frame clones alone and lacks a portion of them. Of approximately 160,000 clones listed, 68% were seen once; the top ten hold approximately 1.3%. The sample comprised PBMCs. The receptors derive from a man aged 50 to 60 in good health and CMV-seronegative.

The chain has TRBV6-5 and TRBJ2-5; the match to TRBD2 covers 9 bases. Germline trimming cut 8 bases from V and 11 bases from J; bases unmatched to any gene: 12. The CDR3 is made up of 13 amino acids. The germline V gene has CDR1 MNHEY and CDR2 SVGAGI. The CDR3 here is CASGLAGPQGQYF. The CDR3 coding sequence is TGTGCCAGCGGCCTAGCGGGGCCCCAGGGGCAGTACTTC.

The V and J genes are TRBV2 and TRBJ1-6, with 12 nucleotides matching TRBD1. The germline V gene encodes CDR1 SNHLY and CDR2 FYNNEI. J was trimmed by 7 bases and V by 4 bases; bases with no gene match: 2. The CDR3 length is 15 residues. CDR3 sequence (DNA): TGTGCCAGCAGTGTCGGGACAGGGGGCAATTCACCCCTCCACTTT. Protein product: CASSVGTGGNSPLHF.

This chain uses TRBV7-3 with TRBJ1-1; D is undetermined. Trimming took 0 bases from V and 1 from J, leaving 15 bases between them. Germline V CDR1 and CDR2: SGHTA, FQGTGA. CDR3 size: 17 residues. The CDR3 DNA follows: TGTGCCAGCAGCTTAACGGGAGGCAGATCAAAGAACACTGAAGCTTTCTTT. As protein: CASSLTGGRSKNTEAFF.

The chain carries TRBV2 and TRBJ2-2; 11 bases align to TRBD2. With 4 bases clipped from V and 7 bases from J, the junction kept 2 bases outside the gene matches. Germline V gene lookup returns CDR1 SNHLY and CDR2 FYNNEI. The CDR3 is made up of 14 amino acids. Here the CDR3 DNA reads TGTGCCAGCAGTGTAGCGGGGGGGCTCGGGGAGCTGTTTTTT. This codes for CASSVAGGLGELFF.

The chain uses TRBV4-2 and TRBJ1-1; TRBD1 aligns across 11 bases. Germline V CDR1 and CDR2: LGHNA, YNFKEQ. CDR3 length: 15 residues. Germline trimming cut 4 bases from V and 4 bases from J; bases unmatched to any gene: 5. CDR3 loop: CASSRSGTGGTEAFF. The CDR3 DNA is TGTGCCAGCAGCCGTTCCGGGACAGGGGGCACTGAAGCTTTCTTT.

V and J are TRBV6-5 and TRBJ1-3; a weak D match, TRBD1 (6 bases). The V gene's germline CDR1 is MNHEY and CDR2 SVGAGI. The V gene lost 0 bases and the J gene lost 5 bases, with 11 bases spanning the gap. This CDR3 has 15 residues. The CDR3, as DNA: TGTGCCAGCAGTTACTCAGCAGGGGCGAGAAACACCATATATTTT. Its translation: CASSYSAGARNTIYF.

V usage is TRBV28 and J usage is TRBJ2-7; D is possibly TRBD2 (7 bases). The CDR3 is made up of 15 amino acids. V lost 7 bases and J 3 bases, leaving 19 bases between the germline ends. Germline assignment: CDR1 MDHEN and CDR2 SYDVKM. In nucleotides, the CDR3 is TGTGCCAGCAACTCGGCGGGGGCCGGGGACTACGAGCAGTACTTC. Its protein is CASNSAGAGDYEQYF.

The gene calls are TRBV25-1 and TRBJ1-2; D ambiguous. Trimming removed 6 bases from V and 4 bases from J, with 12 bases in between. From germline, CDR1 is MGHDK and CDR2 SYGVNS. This CDR3 contains 13 residues. CDR3 sequence (DNA): TGTGCCAGCAGACCTCCTCTCAGCTATGGCTACACCTTC. The encoded protein is CASRPPLSYGYTF.

The chain recombines TRBV10-1 with TRBJ2-3, with TRBD2 identical over 7 bases. The J segment lost 6 bases and the V segment lost 8 bases, leaving 2 bases of the junction unmatched. This CDR3 contains 11 residues. Germline CDR1 is WNHNN and CDR2 is SYGVQD (reference sequence). CDR3 sequence (DNA): TGCGCCAGCGGGGACTACGATACGCAGTATTTT. This gives the protein CASGDYDTQYF.

The V gene is TRBV5-1, the J gene TRBJ2-2; D is ambiguous. The CDR3 is made up of 14 amino acids. CDR1 is SGHRS and CDR2 is YFSETQ in the germline V gene. Deletions cut 1 base from V and 7 bases from J, with 11 bases between. Here the CDR3 DNA reads TGCGCCAGCAGCTTGCAATCTGTCGGCGGGGAGCTGTTTTTT. Translated: CASSLQSVGGELFF.